Below are 25 T cell receptor beta chains sequenced from a single sample in a study of T cell changes during pregnancy in multiple sclerosis. Sequenced by immunoSEQ multiplex PCR; TCRdb stores in-frame clones only, minus some. Of 45,000 to 50,000 clones listed, more than 90% were seen once; the top ten hold 9%. Source: CD8+ T cells from peripheral blood mononuclear cells, taken after pregnancy. These receptor sequences come from a female donor with multiple sclerosis, enrolled in a pregnancy study.

This chain connects TRBV30 to TRBJ2-3; D is perhaps TRBD2 (6 bases). Germline-derived CDR1 and CDR2 are GTSNPN and SVGIG (reference sequence). The CDR3 totals 14 residues. V was shortened by 1 base and J by 2 bases, with 10 bases between the two germline ends. The CDR3 loop is CAWSDIADTDTQYF. CDR3 DNA sequence: TGTGCCTGGAGTGATATAGCGGACACAGATACGCAGTATTTT.

The chain carries TRBV19 and TRBJ1-2, with D unclear. The ends were cut back, 6 bases at V and 8 bases at J, with 19 bases in the middle. The V gene's germline CDR1 is LNHDA and CDR2 SQIVND (reference sequence). The CDR3 extends over 14 amino acids. CDR3 sequence: CASSLSGGLGGYTF. The DNA for the CDR3 is TGTGCCAGTAGCCTTTCGGGAGGTCTGGGCGGCTACACCTTC.

The V and J genes are TRBV4-2 and TRBJ2-1, with 12 bases identical to TRBD1. CDR3 length equals 18 residues. V shed 1 base, J shed 5 bases, and the junction held 9 bases outside the gene matches. CDR1 LGHNA and CDR2 YNFKEQ come from the germline V gene. CDR3 residues: CASSQGGQGAILHNEQFF. CDR3 sequence (DNA): TGTGCCAGCAGCCAAGGGGGACAGGGGGCAATACTCCACAATGAGCAGTTCTTC.

This rearrangement joins TRBV25-1 to TRBJ2-4, with 7 bases lining up with TRBD2. Germline assignment: CDR1 MGHDK and CDR2 SYGVNS. V lost 4 bases to trimming and J lost 9 bases; unmatched junction nucleotides: 6. There are 13 residues in the CDR3. CDR3 coding DNA: TGTGCCAGCAGTGCGACTAGCTCCAGCATTCAGTACTTC. It yields the protein CASSATSSSIQYF.

V and J are TRBV9 and TRBJ2-7; no definite D call. Per germline, CDR1 SGDLS and CDR2 YYNGEE. This CDR3 spans 13 amino acids. The V and J ends lost 0 bases and 3 bases respectively, with 7 bases between them. Written as DNA, the CDR3 is TGTGCCAGCAGCGTAGGCCCGGTCTACGAGCAGTACTTC. This encodes CASSVGPVYEQYF.

V is TRBV4-2 and J is TRBJ2-1, with D maybe TRBD2 (6 bases). Germline CDR1 reads LGHNA; CDR2 reads YNFKEQ. The CDR3 covers 16 residues. V lost 1 base and J 3 bases, leaving 13 bases between the germline ends. In DNA, the CDR3 is TGTGCCAGCAGCCAAGTTGACGGGGGACTCTACAATGAGCAGTTCTTC. It codes for CASSQVDGGLYNEQFF.

The CDR3 sequence: CASTPLKAGFEKLFF. The CDR3 DNA reads as TGTGCCAGCACTCCGCTCAAGGCAGGGTTCGAAAAACTGTTTTTT. The genes are TRBV2 and TRBJ1-4; TRBD1 is a possible D gene (5 bases). CDR3 length: 15 residues. V shed 7 bases and J shed 8 bases, with 20 bases lying between them. Germline assignment: CDR1 SNHLY and CDR2 FYNNEI.

The chain employs TRBV5-1 and TRBJ2-2; TRBD2 matches at 11 bases. V shed 0 bases and J 0 bases; nucleotides not matched to a gene: 4. The germline V gene has CDR1 SGHRS and CDR2 YFSETQ. CDR3 size: 18 residues. CDR3 bases: TGCGCCAGCAGCTTGGTGCTAGCGGGGGGATCGAACACCGGGGAGCTGTTTTTT. Protein product: CASSLVLAGGSNTGELFF. Variable domain in full (rest from reference TRBV5-1 and TRBJ2-2): KAGVTQTPRYLIKTRGQQVTLSCSPISGHRSVSWYQQTPGQGLQFLFEYFSETQRNKGNFPGRFSGRQFSNSRSEMNVSTLELGDSALYLCASSLVLAGGSNTGELFFGEGSRLTVL.

The chain recombines TRBV19 with TRBJ2-7; D call uncertain. The CDR3 extends over 12 amino acids. CDR1 is LNHDA, CDR2 SQIVND, per germline (reference sequence). The ends were cut back, 5 bases at V and 6 bases at J, with 11 bases in the middle. CDR3 sequence reads: CASSSIPGEQYF. The DNA for the CDR3 is TGTGCCAGTAGTTCAATCCCGGGCGAGCAGTACTTC.

This chain joins TRBV6-5 and TRBJ2-3; tentative D call: TRBD1 (5 bases). Trimming cost V 2 bases and J 0 bases, with 6 bases left between them. Germline CDR1 and CDR2: MNHEY and SVGAGI. CDR3 length: 14 residues. The CDR3, as DNA: TGTGCCAGCAGTTACGGGGCTAGCACAGATACGCAGTATTTT. Residues: CASSYGASTDTQYF.

This clone was seen once. The J gene is TRBJ2-7, the V gene TRBV4-2; 7 positions match TRBD1. This CDR3 is built from 14 residues. Germline loops: CDR1 LGHNA, CDR2 YNFKEQ. V shed 1 base, J shed 2 bases, and the junction held 2 bases outside the gene matches. The CDR3 nucleotides read TGTGCCAGCAGCCAAGGACAGGGAGCCTACGAGCAGTACTTC. Its protein is CASSQGQGAYEQYF.

CDR3 sequence (DNA): TGCGCCAGCAGCTTCACCCTCCCCTCGCGGGGGACGAACACCGGGGAGCTGTTTTTT. Translated: CASSFTLPSRGTNTGELFF. The chain has TRBV5-1 and TRBJ2-2; 7 bases map to TRBD2. The V segment lost 2 bases and the J segment 0 bases; nucleotides outside the gene matches: 13. Germline CDR1 reads SGHRS; CDR2 reads YFSETQ. The CDR3 runs 19 residues.

The chain joins TRBV29-1 to TRBJ2-7; D is perhaps TRBD1 (6 bases). The V and J ends lost 1 base and 7 bases respectively, with 14 bases between them. This CDR3 contains 13 residues. Germline lookup yields CDR1 SQVTM and CDR2 ANQGSEA. The CDR3: CSVEVRRGNEQYF. CDR3 sequence (DNA): TGCAGCGTTGAAGTGCGCAGGGGTAATGAGCAGTACTTC.

The V and J genes are TRBV10-2 and TRBJ1-1, with D tentatively TRBD1 (5 bases). Germline CDR1 WSHSY, CDR2 SAAADI. The CDR3 is 13 residues long. Trimming left V 2 bases short and J 2 bases short, with 6 bases between. The CDR3 bases are TGCGCCAGCAGTGAGGACAGAAACACTGAAGCTTTCTTT. Protein sequence: CASSEDRNTEAFF.

In DNA, the CDR3 is TGTGCCAGCAGTTACGAGGGCGGGGCCTACGAGCAGTACTTC. This gives the protein CASSYEGGAYEQYF. The rearrangement links TRBV6-5 to TRBJ2-7; possibly TRBD2 for D (6 bases). The CDR3 spans 14 residues. The germline V gene has CDR1 MNHEY and CDR2 SVGAGI. Trimming took off 2 bases at V and 2 bases at J, with 10 bases between the two ends.

The rearrangement uses TRBV6-5 and TRBJ2-1; the D gene is possibly TRBD1 (5 bases). The CDR3 is 12 residues long. Trimming shortened V by 5 bases and J by 7 bases, and 9 bases separated the two germline ends. The V gene's germline CDR1 is MNHEY and CDR2 SVGAGI. CDR3 bases: TGTGCCAGCAGTAGGGGTGGGAATGAGCAGTTCTTC. Translated: CASSRGGNEQFF.

This clone showed up just a few times. V and J are TRBV7-9 and TRBJ1-5; D not resolved. Germline CDR1 reads SEHNR; CDR2 reads FQNEAQ (reference sequence). Trimming took 3 bases from V and 5 from J, leaving 8 bases between them. The CDR3 consists of 13 residues. This CDR3 is CASSLGPDQPQHF. CDR3 DNA: TGTGCCAGCAGCTTGGGCCCCGATCAGCCCCAGCATTTT.

V gene TRBV14 combines with J gene TRBJ1-1; D unclear. This CDR3 comprises 15 residues. V was cut by 1 base and J by 0 bases, with 9 bases left in between. Germline values: CDR1 SGHDN, CDR2 FVKESK. The CDR3 DNA sequence: TGTGCCAGCAGCCAAGTGAGAGGTTTGAACACTGAAGCTTTCTTT. Protein: CASSQVRGLNTEAFF. Looking up the rest from reference TRBV14 and TRBJ1-1 gives the full variable domain: EAGVTQFPSHSVIEKGQTVTLRCDPISGHDNLYWYRRVMGKEIKFLLHFVKESKQDESGMPNNRFLAERTGGTYSTLKVQPAELEDSGVYFCASSQVRGLNTEAFFGQGTRLTVV.

The chain combines TRBV2 with TRBJ1-1; D may be TRBD1 (5 bases). From germline, CDR1 is SNHLY and CDR2 FYNNEI. The CDR3 totals 17 residues. V lost 2 bases to trimming and J lost 4 bases, with 20 bases between them. The CDR3 bases are TGTGCCAGCAGTGAATTTGCCCTCCAGGGATTGGGCACTGAAGCTTTCTTT. Translation: CASSEFALQGLGTEAFF.

The V gene is TRBV4-2, the J gene TRBJ2-1, with TRBD2 matching 11 bases. Germline CDR1 reads LGHNA; CDR2 reads YNFKEQ. V lost 0 bases and J lost 7; bases outside the gene matches: 11. This CDR3 has 18 residues. CDR3 loop: CASSQEGPRTSGPNEQFF. Here the CDR3 DNA reads TGTGCCAGCAGCCAAGAGGGGCCGAGGACTAGCGGGCCGAATGAGCAGTTCTTC.

This rearrangement joins TRBV10-3 to TRBJ1-6; 9 bases agree with TRBD1. The CDR3 contains 14 residues. The germline V gene has CDR1 ENHRY and CDR2 SYGVKD. The ends lost 8 bases at V and 14 bases at J; junction bases unmatched: 13. Here the CDR3 DNA reads TGTGCCATCTGGACCGGGACAGGGAGATCCTCCCTCCACTTT. It codes for CAIWTGTGRSSLHF.

V is TRBV27 and J is TRBJ2-1; 8 bases line up with TRBD2. Losses at the gene ends were 5 bases for V and 5 bases for J; bases not matched to a gene: 8. The CDR3 totals 15 residues. Germline V gives CDR1 MNHEY, CDR2 SMNVEV (reference sequence). The CDR3 reads CASSLIAGSNNEQFF. CDR3 in DNA: TGTGCCAGCAGTCTAATAGCGGGGAGCAACAATGAGCAGTTCTTC.

This chain links TRBV5-6 with TRBJ1-3; D is possibly TRBD1 (5 bases). The CDR3 runs 15 residues. Between the trimmed V and J ends, which lost 3 bases and 1 base, there was a span of 11 bases. CDR1 and CDR2 (germline): SGHDT, YYEEEE. The CDR3: CASSWWSGSGNTIYF. The CDR3 DNA is TGTGCCAGCAGCTGGTGGTCAGGGTCTGGAAACACCATATATTTT.

The gene calls are TRBV28 and TRBJ2-7; 9 bases fit TRBD1. The CDR3 spans 16 residues. The ends lost 4 bases at V and 5 bases at J; junction bases unmatched: 12. The V gene's germline CDR1 is MDHEN and CDR2 SYDVKM. This CDR3 is CASSSTTGGGVHEQYF. The CDR3 DNA follows: TGTGCCAGCAGTTCTACTACAGGGGGCGGGGTACACGAGCAGTACTTC. Using reference TRBV28 and TRBJ2-7 for the parts outside the CDR3, the full variable domain is DVKVTQSSRYLVKRTGEKVFLECVQDMDHENMFWYRQDPGLGLRLIYFSYDVKMKEKGDIPEGYSVSREKKERFSLILESASTNQTSMYLCASSSTTGGGVHEQYFGPGTRLTVT.

The rearrangement links TRBV7-9 to TRBJ2-7, with D possibly TRBD2 on 7 matching bases. This CDR3 has 14 residues. Deletions cut 2 bases from V and 4 bases from J, with 12 bases between. Germline CDR1 reads SEHNR; CDR2 reads FQNEAQ (reference sequence). The CDR3 region is CASSLRGGAYEQYF. CDR3 bases: TGTGCCAGCAGCTTAAGAGGGGGGGCTTACGAGCAGTACTTC.